Presented here are 19 T cell receptor beta chains from one specimen sequenced in a study of cytomegalovirus exposure and HLA in healthy donors. The PCR employed 60 Vbeta primers together with 13 Jbeta primers. The assay was immunoSEQ multiplex PCR, and TCRdb's table has in-frame clones only and misses some. This sample has approximately 90,000 clones; roughly 80% occur once, and the top ten carry 2.2%. The specimen was PBMCs. The source is a man aged 35-49 years in good health and CMV-seronegative.

The rearrangement links TRBV30 to TRBJ2-7; TRBD1 matches 7 bases. V trimming: 3 bases; J trimming: 5 bases; junction bases outside the gene matches: 7. The CDR3 runs to 13 residues. The germline V gene encodes CDR1 GTSNPN and CDR2 SVGIG (reference sequence). In nucleotides, the CDR3 is TGTGCCTGGAGCAGGGGACAGTTCCACGAGCAGTACTTC. Residues: CAWSRGQFHEQYF.

The chain recombines TRBV25-1 with TRBJ1-2, with 7 bases that match TRBD1. The V and J ends lost 1 base and 5 bases, in that order; junction bases with no gene match: 4. The CDR3 runs to 14 residues. Germline V CDR1 and CDR2: MGHDK, SYGVNS. The CDR3 nucleotides are TGTGCCAGCAGTGAATTGGGGACAGAGTATGGCTACACCTTC. Protein product: CASSELGTEYGYTF.

DNA for the CDR3: TGTGCCAGCAGCTTGGGACTACTAGACACCGGGGAGCTGTTTTTT. This gives the protein CASSLGLLDTGELFF. This chain connects TRBV5-4 to TRBJ2-2, with a weak D call TRBD2 (5 bases). Trimming removed 0 bases from V and 3 bases from J, with 9 bases in between. The germline V gene encodes CDR1 SGHNT and CDR2 YYREEE (reference sequence). There are 15 residues in the CDR3.

The genes are TRBV23-1 and TRBJ1-5; 7 bases agree with TRBD1. TRBV23-1 is classed as an ORF, of uncertain function. This CDR3 spans 14 amino acids. The trim removed 4 bases at V and 5 bases at J, leaving 5 bases unmatched. In nucleotides, the CDR3 is TGCGCCAGCAGTCCCACAGGGGAGGATCAGCCCCAGCATTTT. It yields the protein CASSPTGEDQPQHF.

This chain joins TRBV5-5 and TRBJ1-2; 7 bases map to TRBD1. CDR1 SGHKS and CDR2 YYEKEE come from the germline V gene (reference sequence). With 0 bases clipped from V and 4 bases from J, the junction kept 3 bases outside the gene matches. This CDR3 is built from 14 residues. The CDR3 nucleotides read TGTGCCAGCAGCTTGGAGGGGGCGGGCTATGGCTACACCTTC. Its translation is CASSLEGAGYGYTF.

This chain joins TRBV25-1 and TRBJ1-6, with D possibly TRBD1 on 5 matching bases. Between the trimmed V and J ends, which lost 6 bases and 7 bases, there was a span of 19 bases. This CDR3 region has 16 residues. Germline CDR1 and CDR2: MGHDK and SYGVNS. DNA of the CDR3: TGTGCCAGCAGCGAGCGAAATCAGGGTGGGAATTCACCCCTCCACTTT. This encodes CASSERNQGGNSPLHF.

The sample holds a few counts of this clone. The chain carries TRBV7-3 and TRBJ1-2, with a possible D match to TRBD1 (5 bases). The CDR3 is made up of 13 amino acids. V gave up 6 bases and J gave up 8 bases, with 16 bases separating them. The germline V gene encodes CDR1 SGHTA and CDR2 FQGTGA. The CDR3 here is CASSLAHGGGYTF. The CDR3 region has the DNA TGTGCCAGCAGTTTGGCCCATGGGGGGGGCTACACCTTC.

This chain joins TRBV5-8 and TRBJ2-1, with 8 bases aligning to TRBD2. The length of the CDR3 is 17 residues. CDR1 is SGHTS, CDR2 YDEGEE, per germline. V trimming: 1 base; J trimming: 6 bases; junction bases outside the gene matches: 12. The CDR3 nucleotides are TGTGCCAGCAGCTTGCTAAGACTAGCGCCCACTGGCAATGAGCAGTTCTTC. Amino acids: CASSLLRLAPTGNEQFF.

This rearrangement joins TRBV6-5 to TRBJ2-7, with TRBD2 matching 8 bases. Germline trimming cut 4 bases from V and 2 bases from J; bases unmatched to any gene: 4. The CDR3 covers 14 residues. Germline V gene sequence: CDR1 MNHEY, CDR2 SVGAGI. CDR3 sequence reads: CASSLTGGPYEQYF. CDR3 nucleotides: TGTGCCAGCAGTTTGACGGGAGGGCCCTACGAGCAGTACTTC.

The chain has TRBV28 and TRBJ1-5, with a weak D call TRBD1 (6 bases). CDR1 and CDR2 from the germline V gene are MDHEN and SYDVKM. The CDR3 loop spans 15 amino acids. Trimming shortened V by 4 bases and J by 11 bases, and 21 bases separated the two germline ends. CDR3 residues: CASSSHEGQPKAQHF. DNA of the CDR3: TGTGCCAGCAGTTCTCACGAGGGACAACCGAAGGCCCAGCATTTT.

J is TRBJ1-4 and V is TRBV19, with 7 bases identical to TRBD1. Germline trimming cut 1 base from V and 7 bases from J; bases unmatched to any gene: 0. CDR1 is LNHDA, CDR2 SQIVND, per germline (reference sequence). The CDR3 spans 13 residues. CDR3 residues: CASSIAGGEKLFF. In DNA form, the CDR3 reads TGTGCCAGTAGTATAGCAGGGGGTGAAAAACTGTTTTTT.

The genes are TRBV30 and TRBJ2-1; 8 bases map to TRBD2. J gave up 2 bases and V 2 bases, and 8 bases lay outside the gene matches. The CDR3 extends over 16 amino acids. The germline V gene has CDR1 GTSNPN and CDR2 SVGIG (reference sequence). The CDR3 DNA sequence: TGTGCCTGGAGTCCCTTCGGCGGGAGGACCTACAATGAGCAGTTCTTC. Translated: CAWSPFGGRTYNEQFF.

The chain combines TRBV27 with TRBJ2-7, with D perhaps matching TRBD2 (5 bases). Looked up from germline, CDR1 is MNHEY and CDR2 is SMNVEV (reference sequence). With 6 bases removed from V and 3 bases from J, the gap between germline ends came to 15 bases. The length of the CDR3 is 14 residues. CDR3 region: CASRTDTRGYEQYF. CDR3 sequence (DNA): TGTGCCAGCAGAACAGACACCCGGGGCTACGAGCAGTACTTC.

This clone turned up a few times. The chain employs TRBV25-1 and TRBJ1-2; 9 bases are a match to TRBD1. This CDR3 is 15 amino acids long. Per germline, CDR1 MGHDK and CDR2 SYGVNS. Germline trimming cut 3 bases from V and 7 bases from J; bases unmatched to any gene: 9. CDR3 bases: TGTGCCAGCAGTGACCCCGGGACAGGGAATTCTGGCTACACCTTC. Protein: CASSDPGTGNSGYTF.

The V and J genes are TRBV5-1 and TRBJ1-1, with a possible D match to TRBD1 (6 bases). V was trimmed by 0 bases and J by 0 bases, leaving 12 bases between them. Germline V gene sequence: CDR1 SGHRS, CDR2 YFSETQ. The CDR3 length is 16 residues. CDR3 nucleotide sequence: TGCGCCAGCAGCTTGGCCTCCGGACAGCTGAACACTGAAGCTTTCTTT. Encoded protein: CASSLASGQLNTEAFF.

This sequence joins TRBV28 and TRBJ2-1; 9 bases map to TRBD2. The CDR3 length is 16 residues. Germline V CDR1 and CDR2: MDHEN, SYDVKM. The J segment lost 5 bases and the V segment lost 6 bases, leaving 11 bases of the junction unmatched. CDR3 DNA: TGTGCCAGCAGGGTCTTTAGCGGGAGAATAGACAATGAGCAGTTCTTC. Its protein is CASRVFSGRIDNEQFF.

This chain's CDR3 is CASSDKATGLRGTGELFF. The CDR3 DNA reads TGTGCCAGCAGTGACAAGGCTACTGGACTTCGTGGCACCGGGGAGCTGTTTTTT. The V and J genes are TRBV25-1 and TRBJ2-2; D may be TRBD2 (5 bases). The CDR3 loop spans 18 amino acids. Germline V gives CDR1 MGHDK, CDR2 SYGVNS. Between the trimmed V and J ends, which lost 3 bases and 4 bases, there was a span of 21 bases.

The J gene is TRBJ2-3, the V gene TRBV5-8; the match to TRBD1 covers 9 bases. The length of the CDR3 is 17 residues. Per germline, CDR1 SGHTS and CDR2 YDEGEE. With V trimmed by 0 bases and J by 4 bases, 9 bases remained unmatched. The CDR3 DNA reads TGTGCCAGCAGCTTGGCCGGGACAGGGTTAGTGGCAGATACGCAGTATTTT. This translates into CASSLAGTGLVADTQYF.

This clone came up a few times. The chain uses TRBV7-9 and TRBJ2-3; D may be TRBD2 (6 bases). With 5 bases removed from V and 0 bases from J, the gap between germline ends came to 12 bases. The CDR3 sequence is 15 residues long. The V gene's germline CDR1 is SEHNR and CDR2 FQNEAQ (reference sequence). The CDR3 loop reads CASSRWDWSTDTQYF. DNA for the CDR3: TGTGCCAGCAGCCGTTGGGACTGGAGCACAGATACGCAGTATTTT.